Each of the 4 T cell receptor beta chains below was sequenced from the same sample in a study of CD8+CD57+ T cells in acquired aplastic anemia. Genomic DNA constituted the template upon which TCR beta VDJ and CDR3 profiling was performed. Each CDR3 protein is one row after TCRdb ran MiXCR on the reads. In the table there are some 410,000 distinct CDR3 sequences, 65% to 75% of which are singletons. Material: sorted CD4+, CD8+, or CD8+CD57+ T cells (not recorded which) from PBMCs. These TCRs come from a human donor in good health, serving as a control.

The rearrangement links TRBV7-2 to TRBJ2-7; D is perhaps TRBD2 (6 bases). CDR3 length: 13 amino acids. V lost 9 bases and J 6 bases, leaving 18 bases between the germline ends. Germline V lookup: CDR1 SGHTA, CDR2 FQGNSA. The CDR3 spells CARGWGVNGEQYF. For the CDR3, the DNA is TGTGCCAGGGGCTGGGGGGTGAACGGCGAGCAGTACTTC. Complete variable domain (other parts from reference TRBV7-2 and TRBJ2-7): GAGVSQSPSNKVTEKGKDVELRCDPISGHTALYWYRQSLGQGLEFLIYFQGNSAPDKSGLPSDRFSAERTGGSVSTLTIQRTQQEDSAVYLCARGWGVNGEQYFGPGTRLTVT.

Note on this clonotype: This may be a read error: a much more frequent sequence differs by one nucleotide. The chain combines TRBV11-2 with TRBJ2-1; 10 bases agree with TRBD1. CDR1 is SGHAT, CDR2 FQNNGV, per germline. The CDR3 has 15 amino acids. CDR3 DNA: TGTGCCGGCAGCCGGCCGGGACAGGGGAACAATGAGCAGTTCTTC. Translation gives CAGSRPGQGNNEQFF.

This chain links TRBV12-3 or TRBV12-4 with TRBJ2-7, with 7 bases lining up with TRBD1. V lost 6 bases to trimming and J lost 6 bases; unmatched junction nucleotides: 5. The CDR3 is 12 residues long. CDR3 region: CASRQAGGEQYF. The DNA for the CDR3 is TGTGCCAGCAGACAAGCAGGGGGCGAGCAGTACTTC.

This clonotype has at least ten counts. The rearrangement joins TRBV3-1 to TRBJ2-7; 8 bases match TRBD1. CDR3 length: 15 amino acids. With V trimmed by 2 bases and J by 1 base, 4 bases remained unmatched. Germline lookup yields CDR1 LGHDT and CDR2 YNNKEL (reference sequence). The CDR3 protein is CASSQRRDRSYEQYF. DNA of the CDR3: TGTGCCAGCAGCCAACGGAGGGACAGGTCCTACGAGCAGTACTTC.